This T cell receptor (beta chain) emerged from a study of shared clonotypes between healthy human individuals. Donors were healthy HIV-negative adults without recently reported acute infections or vaccinations. About this clone itself: What it binds is not known.

Study observations and caveats: Estimated clonotype richness was generally higher in naive than memory subsets. Shared across a few donors were 4% to 5% of the naive CD4 clonotypes.

Sequencing was performed with immunoSEQ multiplex PCR; in TCRdb, only in-frame clones are kept and a portion is missing. The sample has about 510,000 clones, about 96% seen once; the top ten hold approximately 0.06%. J was trimmed by 5 bases and V by 1 base; bases with no gene match: 9. Germline V gene sequence: CDR1 SGHAT, CDR2 FQNNGV. This CDR3 has 16 residues. The chain couples TRBV11-2 to TRBJ2-3; 7 positions match TRBD2. This TCR was sampled from a woman in her twenties or thirties in good health. The sequenced sample was naive CD4+ T cells sorted from blood. Sample subset: CD45RA+ positively selected. The CDR3 loop is CASSLGGGGPGDTQYF. CDR3 DNA sequence: TGTGCCAGCAGCTTAGGGGGGGGAGGGCCAGGAGATACGCAGTATTTT. The whole variable domain, remainder taken from reference TRBV11-2 and TRBJ2-3, is EAGVAQSPRYKIIEKRQSVAFWCNPISGHATLYWYQQILGQGPKLLIQFQNNGVVDDSQLPKDRFSAERLKGVDSTLKIQPAKLEDSAVYLCASSLGGGGPGDTQYFGPGTRLTVL.